This TCR beta chain is drawn from a study of CD8 T cells in Susac syndrome. Reverse transcription used roughly 0.45 to 1 ug RNA and random hexamers. TCRdb itself ran the immunoSEQ multiplex PCR reads through MiXCR, one entry per CDR3 protein. The sample has roughly 150,000 distinct CDR3 sequences, roughly 95% seen once. This clonotype has only one observation. This CDR3 has 14 amino acids. Germline lookup yields CDR1 PRHDT and CDR2 FYEKMQ (reference sequence). V was cut by 8 bases and J by 2 bases, with 13 bases left in between. This sequence originates from a human donor with multiple sclerosis. The sequenced sample consisted of CD8+ T cells from PBMCs. The rearrangement uses TRBV13 and TRBJ2-1, with no clear D. The DNA for the CDR3 is TGTGCCAGCTCGGTACCACATGCCTACAATGAGCAGTTCTTC. Amino acids: CASSVPHAYNEQFF. Together with reference TRBV13 and TRBJ2-1, the CDR3 gives the full variable domain: AAGVIQSPRHLIKEKRETATLKCYPIPRHDTVYWYQQGPGQDPQFLISFYEKMQSDKGSIPDRFSAQQFSDYHSELNMSSLELGDSALYFCASSVPHAYNEQFFGPGTRLTVL.